Following are 18 T cell receptor beta chains from one sample sequenced in a study of shared clonotypes between healthy human individuals. The repertoire was sequenced with immunoSEQ multiplex PCR; TCRdb's copy has only in-frame clones and lacks some. The sample consists of 1,400,000 or so clones, approximately 98.5% of them appearing once. Sequenced: naive CD4+ T cells sorted from blood. Indicated subset: CD45RA+ positively selected. The receptors stem from a man aged 30 to 39 in good health.

The rearrangement links TRBV19 to TRBJ2-7; TRBD2 is a possible D gene (5 bases). The CDR3 is 14 residues long. Germline loops: CDR1 LNHDA, CDR2 SQIVND (reference sequence). Trimming removed 5 bases from V and 6 bases from J, with 17 bases in between. The DNA of the CDR3 is TGTGCCAGTAGTCCCACGCCAGGAGGAAGCGAGCAGTACTTC. Amino acids: CASSPTPGGSEQYF.

With respect to this clone: Other DNA sequences in the sample encode the same CDR3. The chain combines TRBV28 with TRBJ1-1, with D hard to call. The CDR3 extends over 12 amino acids. V lost 3 bases and J lost 0, with 2 bases in between. Germline V lookup: CDR1 MDHEN, CDR2 SYDVKM. CDR3 protein: CASSFLNTEAFF. CDR3 sequence (DNA): TGTGCCAGCAGTTTCCTGAACACTGAAGCTTTCTTT.

This clone was recorded only once. The chain carries TRBV5-1 and TRBJ2-1; TRBD2 matches at 9 bases. Germline CDR1 SGHRS, CDR2 YFSETQ. V gave up 1 base and J gave up 5 bases; unmatched junction bases: 7. There are 16 residues in the CDR3. CDR3 loop: CASSLIAGGPHNEQFF. DNA for the CDR3: TGCGCCAGCAGCTTGATTGCGGGAGGGCCCCACAATGAGCAGTTCTTC.

V usage is TRBV28 and J usage is TRBJ2-5; 9 positions agree with TRBD1. CDR1 is MDHEN and CDR2 is SYDVKM in the germline V gene. The V gene end was trimmed by 4 bases and the J gene end by 6 bases; junction bases not matched to a gene: 12. This CDR3 has 16 residues. DNA for the CDR3: TGTGCCAGCAGTTCACAGCCGGGACAGGGAAAAAAGACCCAGTACTTC. Encoded protein: CASSSQPGQGKKTQYF.

The chain uses TRBV18 and TRBJ2-3, with D unclear. The germline V gene has CDR1 KGHSH and CDR2 LQKENI. Trimming left V 4 bases short and J 5 bases short, with 4 bases between. The CDR3 is made up of 11 amino acids. CDR3 loop: CASSRLDTQYF. In nucleotides, the CDR3 is TGTGCCAGCTCACGATTAGATACGCAGTATTTT.

The chain joins TRBV9 to TRBJ2-2; D unclear. Per the germline V gene, CDR1 is SGDLS and CDR2 is YYNGEE. V dropped 4 bases and J dropped 7 bases, with 11 bases sitting between them. The CDR3 is 13 residues long. The CDR3 is CASSITEGGELFF. CDR3 bases: TGTGCCAGCAGCATAACCGAAGGCGGGGAGCTGTTTTTT.

The V call is TRBV4-2, the J call TRBJ2-3, with no clear D. The germline gives CDR1 LGHNA, CDR2 YNFKEQ. V dropped 0 bases and J dropped 2 bases, with 9 bases sitting between them. CDR3 length: 15 residues. The CDR3 here is CASSQEVRNTDTQYF. The CDR3 nucleotides read TGTGCCAGCAGCCAAGAGGTTAGAAACACAGATACGCAGTATTTT.

This chain connects TRBV5-4 to TRBJ1-1; tentative D call: TRBD1 (5 bases). This CDR3 is 15 amino acids long. Trimming removed 2 bases at V and 1 base at J, with 12 bases between. Germline loops: CDR1 SGHNT, CDR2 YYREEE (reference sequence). CDR3 loop: CASSLPFRENTEAFF. In DNA form, the CDR3 reads TGTGCCAGCAGCTTACCCTTCAGGGAGAACACTGAAGCTTTCTTT. Variable domain in full (rest from reference TRBV5-4 and TRBJ1-1): ETGVTQSPTHLIKTRGQQVTLRCSSQSGHNTVSWYQQALGQGPQFIFQYYREEENGRGNFPPRFSGLQFPNYSSELNVNALELDDSALYLCASSLPFRENTEAFFGQGTRLTVV.

CDR3 sequence reads: CASSSWTAFASTDTQYF. CDR3 bases: TGTGCCAGTAGCAGCTGGACGGCCTTCGCTAGCACAGATACGCAGTATTTT. The V and J genes are TRBV19 and TRBJ2-3; D remains ambiguous. From germline, CDR1 is LNHDA and CDR2 SQIVND (reference sequence). The CDR3 runs 17 residues. The V end was cut by 6 bases, the J end by 0 bases, with 19 bases between.

This chain joins TRBV7-9 and TRBJ1-3, with 7 bases that match TRBD1. The CDR3 covers 14 residues. With V trimmed by 1 base and J by 5 bases, 2 bases remained unmatched. Looked up from germline, CDR1 is SEHNR and CDR2 is FQNEAQ (reference sequence). DNA for the CDR3: TGTGCCAGCAGCTTAGAGGGACAGAGAAACACCATATATTTT. Residues: CASSLEGQRNTIYF.

Comment on this clone: Different DNA sequences within this sample yield the same CDR3. The gene calls are TRBV7-9 and TRBJ2-3; D unresolved. CDR1 and CDR2 (germline): SEHNR, FQNEAQ (reference sequence). This CDR3 spans 11 amino acids. V was clipped by 2 bases and J by 6 bases, with 3 bases between them. The CDR3 reads CASSLTDTQYF. CDR3 coding DNA: TGTGCCAGCAGCTTAACTGATACGCAGTATTTT. Full variable domain (rest looked up from reference TRBV7-9 and TRBJ2-3): DTGVSQNPRHKITKRGQNVTFRCDPISEHNRLYWYRQTLGQGPEFLTYFQNEAQLEKSRLLSDRFSAERPKGSFSTLEIQRTEQGDSAMYLCASSLTDTQYFGPGTRLTVL.

The rearrangement links TRBV18 to TRBJ2-1, with TRBD1 identical over 7 bases. This CDR3 spans 13 amino acids. Germline V CDR1 and CDR2: KGHSH, LQKENI. With 0 bases clipped from V and 11 bases from J, the junction kept 4 bases outside the gene matches. The CDR3 here is CASSPPGTDKQFF. The CDR3 DNA is TGTGCCAGCTCACCACCCGGGACAGATAAGCAGTTCTTC.

The rearrangement uses TRBV2 and TRBJ2-2, with 11 bases matching TRBD2. The CDR3 contains 17 residues. Unmatched junction bases numbered 9, after V lost 5 bases and J lost 4 bases. Germline-derived CDR1 and CDR2 are SNHLY and FYNNEI. For the CDR3, the DNA is TGTGCCAGCAGTTTCCTTTTAGCGGGAGGGACCACCGGGGAGCTGTTTTTT. Its protein product is CASSFLLAGGTTGELFF.

J is TRBJ2-7 and V is TRBV12-5; no clear D gene. The germline V gene has CDR1 LGHNT and CDR2 FRNRAP. This CDR3 region has 15 residues. V was cut by 2 bases and J by 2 bases, with 13 bases left in between. The CDR3 DNA sequence: TGTGCTAGTGGTTTGTCCCGCTGCAGGACCTACGAGCAGTACTTC. This sequence encodes CASGLSRCRTYEQYF.

Concerning this clone: Mismatch with germline at one junction end may stem from a read error. The V and J genes are TRBV7-7 and TRBJ2-1; 12 bases fit TRBD2. The V gene's germline CDR1 is SSHAT and CDR2 FNYEAQ (reference sequence). The CDR3 has 14 residues. The CDR3 DNA is TGTGCTAGCAGCCGGACTAGCGGGATGAATGAGCAGTTCTTC. It yields the protein CASSRTSGMNEQFF.

The CDR3 protein is CASSPGLIQETQYF. In DNA form, the CDR3 reads TGCGCCAGCAGCCCAGGATTGATACAAGAGACCCAGTACTTC. V and J are TRBV5-1 and TRBJ2-5; D ambiguous. This CDR3 spans 14 amino acids. The germline V and J ends were trimmed by 4 bases and 2 bases, with 12 bases remaining between them. The V gene's germline CDR1 is SGHRS and CDR2 YFSETQ. The full variable domain, with the rest looked up from reference TRBV5-1 and TRBJ2-5, is KAGVTQTPRYLIKTRGQQVTLSCSPISGHRSVSWYQQTPGQGLQFLFEYFSETQRNKGNFPGRFSGRQFSNSRSEMNVSTLELGDSALYLCASSPGLIQETQYFGPGTRLLVL.

As to this clone: An end of the junction differs from the germline gene, which may be a read error. The V gene is TRBV29-1, the J gene TRBJ2-1; D call uncertain. The CDR3 consists of 12 residues. The germline V gene has CDR1 SQVTM and CDR2 ANQGSEA. The CDR3 is CSVPGPYNDQFF. In DNA, the CDR3 is TGCAGCGTTCCCGGCCCCTACAATGATCAGTTCTTC.

The V call is TRBV5-1, the J call TRBJ1-4, with D perhaps TRBD1 (5 bases). The CDR3 is 17 residues long. Trimming cost V 0 bases and J 0 bases, with 12 bases left between them. Germline assignment: CDR1 SGHRS and CDR2 YFSETQ. For the CDR3, the DNA is TGCGCCAGCAGCTTGGCCGGGGGACTTGCAACTAATGAAAAACTGTTTTTT. Amino acids: CASSLAGGLATNEKLFF.